Below, 15 T cell receptor beta chains from the same sample are listed, as sequenced in a study of T cells in Graves' hyperthyroidism and ophthalmopathy. What was amplified from RNA transcripts were TCR beta CDR3 regions. HTBI primers were employed in a first-round RT-PCR of the TCR CDR3. TCRdb called the multiplex PCR reads again in MiXCR, with one record for every CDR3 protein. The table shows some 250,000 distinct CDR3 sequences, with roughly 15% occurring only once. The sequenced material came from blood. The receptors stem from a woman aged 45 to 65 with Graves' hyperthyroidism that later progressed to Graves' ophthalmopathy.

The chain uses TRBV9 and TRBJ1-1; 10 bases line up with TRBD1. This CDR3 region has 15 residues. The J segment lost 1 base and the V segment lost 9 bases, leaving 9 bases of the junction unmatched. The germline V gene has CDR1 SGDLS and CDR2 YYNGEE. CDR3: CATSSWDRGNTEAFF. CDR3 nucleotides: TGTGCCACCTCCTCGTGGGACAGGGGGAACACTGAAGCTTTCTTT.

This clonotype appeared a few times. The chain uses TRBV13 and TRBJ1-4, with D perhaps matching TRBD1 (6 bases). The V and J ends lost 4 bases and 8 bases respectively, with 14 bases between them. CDR1 is PRHDT and CDR2 is FYEKMQ in the germline V gene (reference sequence). The CDR3 has 14 amino acids. CDR3 nucleotide sequence: TGTGCCAGCAGCTCACAGGGTGCTCACGAAAAACTGTTTTTT. As protein: CASSSQGAHEKLFF.

The rearrangement uses TRBV20-1 and TRBJ2-1, with 9 bases that match TRBD2. Germline CDR1 DFQATT, CDR2 SNEGSKA (reference sequence). V shed 2 bases, J shed 6 bases, and the junction held 5 bases outside the gene matches. This CDR3 spans 14 amino acids. CDR3 bases: TGCAGTGCTAGAATGGCGGGAGGGATCAATGAGCAGTTCTTC. It yields the protein CSARMAGGINEQFF.

This clonotype has at least ten counts. The chain uses TRBV3-1 and TRBJ1-1; 7 nucleotides match TRBD1. After removal of 4 bases from V and 1 base from J, the junction contained 3 bases not matched to a gene. Per the germline V gene, CDR1 is LGHDT and CDR2 is YNNKEL (reference sequence). CDR3 length: 14 residues. The CDR3 protein is CASSRDSENTEAFF. Written as DNA, the CDR3 is TGTGCCAGCAGCCGGGACAGCGAGAACACTGAAGCTTTCTTT.

This clonotype was picked up many times. The chain recombines TRBV2 with TRBJ2-3; TRBD2 aligns across 8 bases. The CDR3 totals 16 residues. Germline CDR1 and CDR2: SNHLY and FYNNEI. Trimming removed 6 bases from V and 4 bases from J; junction bases left unmatched: 12. The CDR3 bases are TGTGCCAGCAGCTCAACGGCGGGAGGCCGTGCAGATACGCAGTATTTT. It yields the protein CASSSTAGGRADTQYF.

The V and J genes are TRBV19 and TRBJ2-5, with D perhaps TRBD2 (6 bases). Germline CDR1 is LNHDA and CDR2 is SQIVND (reference sequence). The V end was cut by 6 bases, the J end by 1 base, with 15 bases between. This CDR3 is built from 15 residues. The CDR3 region has the DNA TGTGCCAGTAGCCCCCTGGCGGAGGGCCAAGAGACCCAGTACTTC. Protein: CASSPLAEGQETQYF.

This clonotype was detected many times. The V gene is TRBV6-1, the J gene TRBJ2-1, with 13 bases lining up with TRBD2. There are 18 residues in the CDR3. CDR1 MNHNS and CDR2 SASEGT come from the germline V gene. Losses at the gene ends were 5 bases for V and 10 bases for J; bases not matched to a gene: 17. The DNA of the CDR3 is TGTGCCAGCAGTACCATAGGTGGGACTAGCGGGGATAGAGGGGAGCAGTTCTTC. This codes for CASSTIGGTSGDRGEQFF.

On this clonotype: This could be a read error, since a much larger clone is one nucleotide away. The chain is built from TRBV9 and TRBJ2-7, with 7 bases identical to TRBD1. The J call is uncertain, as TRBJ2-1 better fits the DNA end. The V gene's germline CDR1 is SGDLS and CDR2 YYNGEE. There are 16 residues in the CDR3. This CDR3 is CASSPQWDREFYEQFF. As DNA, the CDR3 is TGTGCCAGCAGCCCCCAGTGGGACAGAGAGTTCTACGAGCAGTTCTTC.

This clonotype was counted ten times or more. The V call is TRBV10-3, the J call TRBJ2-1, with 9 bases that match TRBD2. The V segment lost 8 bases and the J segment 3 bases; nucleotides outside the gene matches: 8. The CDR3 consists of 15 residues. Germline V gene lookup returns CDR1 ENHRY and CDR2 SYGVKD. The CDR3 reads CAIAGGRDGYNEQFF. The CDR3 nucleotides are TGTGCCATCGCTGGCGGGAGGGATGGCTACAATGAGCAGTTCTTC.

This clonotype was counted only a few times. The chain uses TRBV28 and TRBJ2-7, with 7 bases matching TRBD1. V was pared by 5 bases and J by 1 base, with 8 bases of the junction left unmatched. Per the germline V gene, CDR1 is MDHEN and CDR2 is SYDVKM. The CDR3 loop spans 15 amino acids. For the CDR3, the DNA is TGTGCCAGCAGTCCCGGACAGGAGACTTCCTACGAGCAGTACTTC. Residues: CASSPGQETSYEQYF.

This clonotype was found a few times. The gene calls are TRBV19 and TRBJ2-6, with D possibly matching TRBD1 (5 bases). The ends were cut back, 2 bases at V and 10 bases at J, with 9 bases in the middle. The CDR3 has 13 amino acids. Germline lookup yields CDR1 LNHDA and CDR2 SQIVND (reference sequence). CDR3 residues: CASSIRGKNVLTF. The DNA of the CDR3 is TGTGCCAGTAGTATAAGGGGAAAGAACGTCCTGACTTTC.

This clonotype was detected many times. This chain joins TRBV30 and TRBJ2-7, with TRBD2 as a possible D gene (6 bases). V was trimmed by 0 bases and J by 7 bases, leaving 13 bases between them. CDR1 GTSNPN and CDR2 SVGIG come from the germline V gene (reference sequence). CDR3 size: 13 residues. CDR3: CAWSVQRRGEQYF. CDR3 bases: TGTGCCTGGAGTGTTCAGCGGAGGGGAGAGCAGTACTTC.

The V gene is TRBV9, the J gene TRBJ2-1, with D unclear. The germline CDR1 and CDR2 sequences are SGDLS and YYNGEE. The CDR3 totals 15 residues. V dropped 0 bases and J dropped 3 bases, with 10 bases sitting between them. The CDR3 sequence: CASSVAPSNYNEQFF. The CDR3 DNA reads TGTGCCAGCAGCGTAGCCCCCTCTAACTACAATGAGCAGTTCTTC.

This clonotype occurred a few times. A much larger clone differs from this one at a single base, so this may be a read error. The chain uses TRBV28 and TRBJ2-1; tentatively, D is TRBD2 (6 bases). Germline V gene data show CDR1 as MDHEN and CDR2 as SYDVKM. There are 16 residues in the CDR3. CDR3: CASSMRAGQLYNEQSF. The CDR3 DNA follows: TGTGCCAGCAGTATGCGAGCGGGTCAGCTTTACAATGAGCAGTCCTTC.

V gene TRBV5-5 combines with J gene TRBJ2-2, with TRBD1 identical over 9 bases. Germline CDR1 SGHKS, CDR2 YYEKEE (reference sequence). The CDR3 has 16 residues. V was pared by 1 base and J by 0 bases, with 1 base of the junction left unmatched. The CDR3: CASSLTGGTNTGELFF. In DNA, the CDR3 is TGTGCCAGCAGCTTGACAGGGGGCACGAACACCGGGGAGCTGTTTTTT.